This T cell receptor beta chain originates from a study of naive and memory T cell subsets. A note on this clonotype: Its antigen is unknown.

This CDR3 is built from 16 residues. An equimolar mix of two oligonucleotides served as the beta constant-region primer for TRBC1 and TRBC2. An oligonucleotide with the SP2 primer and a 12-nucleotide UMI was ligated to the cDNA 3' end. TCRdb used MiXCR to reprocess the UMI-ligation and nested PCR reads, holding one entry per CDR3 protein. Of about 85,000 distinct CDR3 sequences listed, roughly 13% are singletons. General study points: TCR abundance followed a power law differing between naive and memory subsets.

This rearrangement joins TRBV21-1 to TRBJ1-6; TRBD1, the table's D call, lacks a check against the DNA. TRBV21-1 is described as a pseudogene. This sequence was found in a human donor in good health. Material for sequencing was central memory CD4+ T cells from blood. The CDR3 sequence is CASRPGMGQGFSPLHF. The CDR3 DNA is TGTGCCAGCAGGCCAGGCATGGGGCAGGGGTTCTCACCCCTCCACTTT.